The 20 T cell receptor beta chains in this list originate from one sample, sequenced in a study of T cell responses to AZD1222 COVID-19 vaccine. Using immunoSEQ multiplex PCR, the repertoire was profiled, and TCRdb retains in-frame clones only, with some absent. The sample contains over 95,000 clones, around 87% of which appear only once. The material sequenced was peripheral blood, taken on day 0 of AZD1222 vaccination. Receptors originate from an adult in good health.

V and J are TRBV11-3 and TRBJ2-2; 8 bases line up with TRBD2. The V gene's germline CDR1 is SGHNT and CDR2 YENEEA. The CDR3 consists of 13 residues. The V gene end was trimmed by 5 bases and the J gene end by 4 bases; junction bases not matched to a gene: 0. The CDR3 coding sequence is TGTGCCAGCAGCCGGGGGGGCACCGGGGAGCTGTTTTTT. Translation: CASSRGGTGELFF.

J is TRBJ2-2 and V is TRBV11-2, with D perhaps TRBD2 (6 bases). The CDR3 contains 16 residues. Trimming removed 5 bases from V and 4 bases from J, with 17 bases in between. Germline CDR1 SGHAT, CDR2 FQNNGV. The CDR3 DNA is TGTGCCAGCAGCCCCTCGGCGGGGAACCCCACCGGGGAGCTGTTTTTT. It is translated as CASSPSAGNPTGELFF. The full variable domain, rest sourced from reference TRBV11-2 and TRBJ2-2, is EAGVAQSPRYKIIEKRQSVAFWCNPISGHATLYWYQQILGQGPKLLIQFQNNGVVDDSQLPKDRFSAERLKGVDSTLKIQPAKLEDSAVYLCASSPSAGNPTGELFFGEGSRLTVL.

The genes are TRBV18 and TRBJ2-5, with 8 bases identical to TRBD1. From germline, CDR1 is KGHSH and CDR2 LQKENI. V gave up 1 base and J gave up 2 bases; unmatched junction bases: 3. CDR3 length equals 15 residues. Here the CDR3 DNA reads TGTGCCAGCTCACCACGGAACAGGGGGCAAGAGACCCAGTACTTC. It translates to CASSPRNRGQETQYF. The variable domain in full, with the rest retrieved from reference TRBV18 and TRBJ2-5, is NAGVMQNPRHLVRRRGQEARLRCSPMKGHSHVYWYRQLPEEGLKFMVYLQKENIIDESGMPKERFSAEFPKEGPSILRIQQVVRGDSAAYFCASSPRNRGQETQYFGPGTRLLVL.

This chain links TRBV13 with TRBJ1-1, with D unresolved. Trimming cost V 5 bases and J 0 bases, with 10 bases left between them. The CDR3 extends over 14 amino acids. Germline CDR1 is PRHDT and CDR2 is FYEKMQ (reference sequence). This CDR3 is CASSIRMMNTEAFF. The CDR3 DNA reads as TGTGCCAGCAGCATAAGGATGATGAACACTGAAGCTTTCTTT.

The DNA for the CDR3 is TGTGCCAGCAGCAAGGGACCGGCGAACACTGAAGCTTTCTTT. Residues: CASSKGPANTEAFF. This rearrangement joins TRBV5-5 to TRBJ1-1; D might be TRBD1 (5 bases). Germline assignment: CDR1 SGHKS and CDR2 YYEKEE (reference sequence). This CDR3 contains 14 residues. Between the trimmed V and J ends, which lost 4 bases and 1 base, there was a span of 11 bases.

The V call is TRBV6-2 or TRBV6-3, the J call TRBJ2-1, with TRBD2 matching over 14 bases. V lost 5 bases, J lost 2 bases, and 5 bases stayed unmatched. Germline V gives CDR1 MNHEY, CDR2 SVGEGT. CDR3 length: 17 residues. Here the CDR3 DNA reads TGTGCCAGCAGTCCATGGACTAGCGGGAGGACCTACAATGAGCAGTTCTTC. Protein product: CASSPWTSGRTYNEQFF.

This clone was counted a single time. The chain links TRBV5-8 to TRBJ2-7; 7 nucleotides match TRBD2. The CDR3 runs to 16 residues. The germline gives CDR1 SGHTS, CDR2 YDEGEE. The J segment lost 2 bases and the V segment lost 9 bases, leaving 17 bases of the junction unmatched. The CDR3 protein is CATRPGTSARPYEQYF. The CDR3, as DNA: TGTGCCACCCGCCCCGGAACTAGCGCACGACCCTACGAGCAGTACTTC.

The chain recombines TRBV27 with TRBJ2-5; D possibly matches TRBD1 or TRBD2 (6 bases each). Trimming shortened V by 9 bases and J by 2 bases, and 19 bases separated the two germline ends. The germline V gene encodes CDR1 MNHEY and CDR2 SMNVEV (reference sequence). The CDR3 runs 15 residues. The CDR3 loop reads CARRAGEAEQETQYF. In nucleotides, the CDR3 is TGTGCCAGGAGGGCAGGGGAGGCCGAACAAGAGACCCAGTACTTC.

The chain uses TRBV7-9 and TRBJ1-6; D is perhaps TRBD1 (6 bases). The V gene's germline CDR1 is SEHNR and CDR2 FQNEAQ (reference sequence). This CDR3 comprises 17 residues. V was shortened by 1 base and J by 6 bases, with 16 bases between the two germline ends. The CDR3 DNA follows: TGTGCCAGCAGCTTAGTCGGATTCGGACAGATTAATTCACCCCTCCACTTT. As protein: CASSLVGFGQINSPLHF.

The gene calls are TRBV6-5 and TRBJ1-2; 7 bases fit TRBD1. The CDR3 consists of 14 residues. The germline V gene encodes CDR1 MNHEY and CDR2 SVGAGI. The V and J ends lost 7 bases and 4 bases, in that order; junction bases with no gene match: 9. This CDR3 is CASTKGGTAYGYTF. DNA for the CDR3: TGTGCCAGCACCAAGGGCGGGACAGCCTATGGCTACACCTTC.

This chain links TRBV6-2 or TRBV6-3 with TRBJ2-5, with a possible D match to TRBD2 (6 bases). V was trimmed by 0 bases and J by 5 bases, leaving 19 bases between them. Germline V lookup: CDR1 MNHEY, CDR2 SVGEGT. The CDR3 extends over 17 amino acids. CDR3 amino acids: CASSYSIGGTRKETQYF. CDR3 nucleotide sequence: TGTGCCAGCAGTTACTCTATCGGGGGAACCCGAAAGGAGACCCAGTACTTC.

The chain uses TRBV5-4 and TRBJ2-5; unclear D gene. CDR3 size: 15 residues. Germline CDR1 is SGHNT and CDR2 is YYREEE (reference sequence). Deletions cut 4 bases from V and 1 base from J, with 14 bases between. The CDR3 DNA reads as TGTGCCAGCAGCAGACCATCAGGCATCCAAGAGACCCAGTACTTC. It specifies CASSRPSGIQETQYF.

A single count supports this clone. This CDR3 reads CASSLVRLAGTYNEQFF. As DNA, the CDR3 is TGCGCCAGCAGCTTGGTTAGACTAGCGGGAACGTACAATGAGCAGTTCTTC. The rearrangement uses TRBV5-1 and TRBJ2-1; 11 nucleotides match TRBD2. The CDR3 is 17 amino acids. J lost 4 bases, V lost 0 bases, and 6 bases had no gene match. The germline gives CDR1 SGHRS, CDR2 YFSETQ.

The chain couples TRBV28 to TRBJ2-1; D is perhaps TRBD2 (6 bases). The CDR3 is 15 amino acids. V lost 6 bases to trimming and J lost 5 bases, with 17 bases between them. Germline V gives CDR1 MDHEN, CDR2 SYDVKM. The CDR3 bases are TGTGCCAGCAGGCTCCCCGGGACTGCAGACAATGAGCAGTTCTTC. Amino acids: CASRLPGTADNEQFF. The full variable domain, completed using reference TRBV28 and TRBJ2-1, is DVKVTQSSRYLVKRTGEKVFLECVQDMDHENMFWYRQDPGLGLRLIYFSYDVKMKEKGDIPEGYSVSREKKERFSLILESASTNQTSMYLCASRLPGTADNEQFFGPGTRLTVL.

The chain employs TRBV5-1 and TRBJ1-1; 8 bases map to TRBD1. The V gene end was trimmed by 4 bases and the J gene end by 4 bases; junction bases not matched to a gene: 9. This CDR3 spans 15 amino acids. Germline assignment: CDR1 SGHRS and CDR2 YFSETQ. DNA for the CDR3: TGCGCCAGCAGCCCCTTCGGACAGGGTGGCACTGAAGCTTTCTTT. It translates to CASSPFGQGGTEAFF.

The CDR3 DNA reads TGTGCCAGCTCATCACAGGGGTACGAGCAGTACTTC. As protein: CASSSQGYEQYF. The rearrangement uses TRBV18 and TRBJ2-7; 7 bases align to TRBD1. This CDR3 has 12 amino acids. J was trimmed by 4 bases and V by 5 bases; bases with no gene match: 2. Looked up from germline, CDR1 is KGHSH and CDR2 is LQKENI. Filled out from reference TRBV18 and TRBJ2-7, the complete variable domain reads NAGVMQNPRHLVRRRGQEARLRCSPMKGHSHVYWYRQLPEEGLKFMVYLQKENIIDESGMPKERFSAEFPKEGPSILRIQQVVRGDSAAYFCASSSQGYEQYFGPGTRLTVT.

This sequence joins TRBV6-6 and TRBJ2-2, with D possibly being TRBD1 (5 bases). Trimming took 6 bases from V and 4 from J, leaving 18 bases between them. Looked up from germline, CDR1 is MNHNY and CDR2 is SVGAGI (reference sequence). The CDR3 length is 16 residues. CDR3 region: CASSRSSRVRTGELFF. The CDR3 nucleotides are TGTGCCAGCAGCCGATCCTCCAGGGTTCGCACCGGGGAGCTGTTTTTT.

This chain connects TRBV28 to TRBJ1-1; TRBD1 might be the D (5 bases). The germline gives CDR1 MDHEN, CDR2 SYDVKM. The CDR3 consists of 16 residues. V was pared by 3 bases and J by 1 base, with 15 bases between. The CDR3 region has the DNA TGTGCCAGCAGTTTGGGGGGGTGGCACTCGAACACTGAAGCTTTCTTT. Encoded protein: CASSLGGWHSNTEAFF.

In DNA, the CDR3 is TGTGCCAGCAGTTTGGAGGGAGTGGGCTACACCTTC. Its translation is CASSLEGVGYTF. V is TRBV28 and J is TRBJ1-2; D not certain. Germline V CDR1 and CDR2: MDHEN, SYDVKM. V was cut by 3 bases and J by 8 bases, with 10 bases left in between. The CDR3 runs to 12 residues.

V and J are TRBV15 and TRBJ1-4; D possibly corresponds to TRBD1 (6 bases). V lost 5 bases and J 0 bases, leaving 19 bases between the germline ends. The germline CDR1 and CDR2 sequences are LNHNV and YYDKDF (reference sequence). The CDR3 runs to 18 residues. Here the CDR3 reads CATSSLPGGYATNEKLFF. The CDR3 DNA reads as TGTGCCACCAGCTCTCTACCGGGGGGCTATGCAACTAATGAAAAACTGTTTTTT.